What follows are 3 T cell receptor beta chains derived from one specimen sequenced in a study of blood T cell repertoires in COVID-19. Some clones are missing from TCRdb's copy, which holds only in-frame ones; the method was immunoSEQ multiplex PCR. This sample yields 97,000 or so clones, of which approximately 84% are seen a single time; over 9.5% belongs to the top ten. Sequenced input: peripheral blood. The receptors shown here come from a man aged 35-49 years with active or convalescent COVID-19.

This clone was observed once. The chain links TRBV6-6 to TRBJ2-7, with D possibly TRBD1 on 6 matching bases. Germline CDR1 is MNHNY and CDR2 is SVGAGI (reference sequence). The CDR3 totals 13 residues. V gave up 0 bases and J gave up 3 bases, with 6 bases separating them. Here the CDR3 reads CASSYSTGYEQYF. The DNA for the CDR3 is TGTGCCAGCAGTTACTCGACAGGCTACGAGCAGTACTTC.

This clone has more than one count but fewer than ten. The chain employs TRBV21-1 and TRBJ1-6; the table gives TRBD1 as D, unverified against the DNA. TRBV21-1 is an annotated pseudogene. There are 13 residues in the CDR3. The CDR3 region is CASKRDRDSPLHF. CDR3 DNA: TGTGCCAGCAAGCGGGACAGGGATTCACCCCTCCACTTT.

This chain uses TRBV11-1 with TRBJ1-1; a weak D match, TRBD1 (5 bases). Germline lookup yields CDR1 SGHAT and CDR2 FQDESV (reference sequence). V dropped 3 bases and J dropped 3 bases, with 17 bases sitting between them. This CDR3 has 16 residues. DNA for the CDR3: TGTGCCAGCAGCTTCTCCCCCCAGGGAAGTCACACTGAAGCTTTCTTT. Its translation is CASSFSPQGSHTEAFF.